This TCR beta chain was identified during a study of blood T cell repertoires in COVID-19. About the research overall: The analysed material was cDNA or gDNA that came from T cells, B-cell-depleted T cells, or PBMCs.

Under the authors' procedure: Researchers report that nucleated cell counts were estimated from reference gene primer amplification. Data came from immunoSEQ multiplex PCR; TCRdb stores just in-frame clones and leaves some out. The DNA gave D and trimming, while V, J and clone size come from that table. The sample comprises fewer than 250,000 clones, approximately 83% of which are singletons, and approximately 4.2% rests with the top ten. V was pared by 4 bases and J by 9 bases, with 19 bases of the junction left unmatched. The CDR3 is 18 amino acids. Germline values: CDR1 LNHNV, CDR2 YYDKDF (reference sequence). Individuals aged roughly 18 to 95 years were recruited from 24 US areas. The study assigned cohorts using participant-reported clinical history.

The chain carries TRBV15 and TRBJ2-1; 9 nucleotides match TRBD2. The sequence was obtained from a woman aged 40 to 49 with acute COVID-19. The sample was PBMCs or T cells enriched from blood (not recorded which). DNA of the CDR3: TGTGCCACCAGCAAGAGCAGGGGCGGGAGGGCCGGCGTTGGTGAGCAGTTCTTC. This translates into CATSKSRGGRAGVGEQFF.